Presented here are 28 T cell receptor beta chains from one specimen sequenced in a study of beta chain features in type 1 diabetes. Expressed TCRB transcripts were sequenced, since all the RNA that had been isolated was reverse transcribed. Measured with immunoSEQ multiplex PCR; TCRdb has only the in-frame clones, and not every one. The data contain 310,000 or so clones, roughly 9.6% of them seen just once; the ten biggest clones take up 0.015%. The material sequenced was naive CD4+ T cells from blood. These receptors all come from a woman aged 25 to 39 in good health.

The chain couples TRBV7-2 to TRBJ2-1, with 7 bases identical to TRBD1. The germline V gene encodes CDR1 SGHTA and CDR2 FQGNSA. V shed 6 bases, J shed 5 bases, and the junction held 10 bases outside the gene matches. This CDR3 has 15 residues. The DNA of the CDR3 is TGTGCCAGCAGTAATCGACAGGGTGTACACAATGAGCAGTTCTTC. It yields the protein CASSNRQGVHNEQFF.

This clone has more than one count but fewer than ten. V is TRBV11-2 and J is TRBJ1-5; D call uncertain. Germline CDR1 and CDR2: SGHAT and FQNNGV. The CDR3 is made up of 13 amino acids. Trimming removed 4 bases from V and 5 bases from J, with 9 bases in between. DNA for the CDR3: TGTGCCAGCAGCTACTCTCGGGATCAGCCCCAGCATTTT. Protein product: CASSYSRDQPQHF.

The chain carries TRBV7-3 and TRBJ1-1; D gene uncertain. CDR3 length: 13 residues. Per germline, CDR1 SGHTA and CDR2 FQGTGA. V lost 0 bases and J 3 bases, leaving 5 bases between the germline ends. This CDR3 reads CASSLTVYTEAFF. Written as DNA, the CDR3 is TGTGCCAGCAGCTTAACTGTATACACTGAAGCTTTCTTT. Together with reference TRBV7-3 and TRBJ1-1, the CDR3 gives the full variable domain: GAGVSQTPSNKVTEKGKYVELRCDPISGHTALYWYRQSLGQGPEFLIYFQGTGAADDSGLPNDRFFAVRPEGSVSTLKIQRTERGDSAVYLCASSLTVYTEAFFGQGTRLTVV.

This clone was observed a few times. The chain couples TRBV6-5 to TRBJ1-5; 8 nucleotides line up with TRBD1. V dropped 6 bases and J dropped 7; count of bases not matched to a gene: 5. CDR3 size: 13 residues. In germline, CDR1 is MNHEY, CDR2 SVGAGI. CDR3 DNA: TGTGCCAGCAGGCCGACAGGGGACCAGCCCCAGCATTTT. It translates to CASRPTGDQPQHF.

As for this clone: Mismatch with germline at one junction end may stem from a read error. This chain connects TRBV20-1 to TRBJ2-3; 7 positions match TRBD2. CDR1 and CDR2 from the germline V gene are DFQATT and SNEGSKA (reference sequence). CDR3 size: 10 residues. The CDR3 protein is CSARRRELVF. In nucleotides, the CDR3 is TGCAGTGCGAGGAGGCGGGAGTTAGTTTTT.

CDR3: CASIGVRGFGQPQHF. As DNA, the CDR3 is TGTGCCAGCATCGGGGTTAGAGGTTTTGGTCAGCCCCAGCATTTT. V gene TRBV2 combines with J gene TRBJ1-5; unclear D gene. This CDR3 region has 15 residues. Deletions cut 7 bases from V and 6 bases from J, with 19 bases between. Germline assignment: CDR1 SNHLY and CDR2 FYNNEI.

This clone was detected only a few times. The V call is TRBV19, the J call TRBJ2-1; 8 bases fit TRBD2. Germline loops: CDR1 LNHDA, CDR2 SQIVND (reference sequence). There are 16 residues in the CDR3. The J segment lost 0 bases and the V segment lost 6 bases, leaving 7 bases of the junction unmatched. CDR3 in amino acids: CASRWGAGGSYNEQFF. Here the CDR3 DNA reads TGTGCCAGTAGATGGGGGGCGGGAGGCTCCTACAATGAGCAGTTCTTC.

In DNA form, the CDR3 reads TGTGCCAGCAGTGAAGACGAGGGACAGGGGAAGAGGCAGTACTTC. It specifies CASSEDEGQGKRQYF. The V gene is TRBV2, the J gene TRBJ2-7; 10 bases are shared with TRBD1. CDR1 SNHLY and CDR2 FYNNEI come from the germline V gene. J was trimmed by 9 bases and V by 1 base; bases with no gene match: 9. CDR3 length: 15 residues.

CDR3 nucleotide sequence: TGCGCCAGCAGCTTCCCTCGGGAGGGGACTGAAGCTTTCTTT. Protein product: CASSFPREGTEAFF. This sequence joins TRBV5-1 and TRBJ1-1; TRBD1 might be the D (5 bases). Trimming removed 2 bases from V and 5 bases from J, with 13 bases in between. The CDR3 has 14 amino acids. In germline, CDR1 is SGHRS, CDR2 YFSETQ.

The J gene is TRBJ2-5, the V gene TRBV29-1, with TRBD1 matching over 9 bases. Germline V lookup: CDR1 SQVTM, CDR2 ANQGSEA. V dropped 5 bases and J dropped 3; count of bases not matched to a gene: 4. The length of the CDR3 is 13 residues. The CDR3 nucleotides read TGCAGCGTTAAACAGGGGGCGGAAGAGACCCAGTACTTC. It yields the protein CSVKQGAEETQYF.

The chain employs TRBV7-2 and TRBJ2-1; 13 nucleotides line up with TRBD2. In germline, CDR1 is SGHTA, CDR2 FQGNSA. This CDR3 has 15 amino acids. Germline trimming cut 5 bases from V and 4 bases from J; bases unmatched to any gene: 2. As DNA, the CDR3 is TGTGCCAGCAGCCAACTAGCGGGAGGGTACAATGAGCAGTTCTTC. Its translation is CASSQLAGGYNEQFF.

The CDR3: CASSLGTSGNIQYF. CDR3 nucleotide sequence: TGCGCCAGCAGCTTGGGGACTAGCGGAAACATTCAGTACTTC. The chain is built from TRBV5-1 and TRBJ2-4, with 10 nucleotides matching TRBD2. Germline-derived CDR1 and CDR2 are SGHRS and YFSETQ. The CDR3 totals 14 residues. The V and J ends lost 0 bases and 6 bases, in that order; junction bases with no gene match: 0.

The J gene is TRBJ2-1, the V gene TRBV18; 8 nucleotides align to TRBD1. Germline CDR1 is KGHSH and CDR2 is LQKENI. The CDR3 covers 16 residues. V lost 3 bases and J lost 1; bases outside the gene matches: 5. The chain's CDR3 is CASSPLDRASYNEQFF. For the CDR3, the DNA is TGTGCCAGCTCACCTCTGGACAGGGCATCCTACAATGAGCAGTTCTTC.

This clone appeared a few times. The chain links TRBV7-9 to TRBJ2-3, with 11 bases lining up with TRBD2. This CDR3 spans 16 amino acids. Looked up from germline, CDR1 is SEHNR and CDR2 is FQNEAQ (reference sequence). The junction had 4 bases not matched to a gene; V was cut back by 5 bases and J by 0 bases. CDR3 in amino acids: CASSKGTSGSTDTQYF. CDR3 coding DNA: TGTGCCAGCAGCAAGGGGACTAGCGGAAGCACAGATACGCAGTATTTT.

The chain couples TRBV5-1 to TRBJ2-1; maybe TRBD1 (5 bases). The CDR3 contains 13 residues. The V end was cut by 0 bases, the J end by 8 bases, with 9 bases between. Germline V gene data show CDR1 as SGHRS and CDR2 as YFSETQ. CDR3 sequence reads: CASSLAATDEQFF. The CDR3, as DNA: TGCGCCAGCAGCTTGGCGGCGACAGATGAGCAGTTCTTC.

This clone has only a few counts. The gene calls are TRBV6-6 and TRBJ2-4; 7 positions match TRBD1. CDR1 and CDR2 (germline): MNHNY, SVGAGI (reference sequence). The junction had 8 bases not matched to a gene; V was cut back by 6 bases and J by 6 bases. The CDR3 sequence is 14 residues long. As DNA, the CDR3 is TGTGCCAGCAGGAAAGACCGGGACAGAAACATTCAGTACTTC. It yields the protein CASRKDRDRNIQYF.

The chain joins TRBV19 to TRBJ2-1; D gene ambiguous. CDR1 and CDR2 from the germline V gene are LNHDA and SQIVND (reference sequence). V was pared by 7 bases and J by 7 bases, with 11 bases between. The CDR3 runs 12 residues. DNA for the CDR3: TGTGCCAGTAAAGCCAAGTGGAATGAGCAGTTCTTC. Protein sequence: CASKAKWNEQFF. The whole variable domain, filled in from reference TRBV19 and TRBJ2-1, reads DGGITQSPKYLFRKEGQNVTLSCEQNLNHDAMYWYRQDPGQGLRLIYYSQIVNDFQKGDIAEGYSVSREKKESFPLTVTSAQKNPTAFYLCASKAKWNEQFFGPGTRLTVL.

This clone has more than one count but fewer than ten. The rearrangement uses TRBV2 and TRBJ2-7, with a tentative D call TRBD1 (6 bases). Trimming pared 7 bases from V and 2 bases from J, leaving 18 bases between. Germline loops: CDR1 SNHLY, CDR2 FYNNEI. The CDR3 runs 15 residues. The CDR3 protein is CASTELGALTYEQYF. The CDR3 region has the DNA TGTGCCAGCACCGAACTGGGGGCCCTAACCTACGAGCAGTACTTC.

This clone was picked up a small number of times. The rearrangement links TRBV7-9 to TRBJ2-7; D possibly corresponds to TRBD2 (5 bases). V was shortened by 1 base and J by 3 bases, with 13 bases between the two germline ends. Germline lookup yields CDR1 SEHNR and CDR2 FQNEAQ (reference sequence). The CDR3 runs 15 residues. This chain's CDR3 is CASSLGAGRFYEQYF. CDR3 DNA: TGTGCCAGCAGCTTAGGTGCGGGCCGTTTCTACGAGCAGTACTTC.

This clone was observed a handful of times. The V call is TRBV7-2, the J call TRBJ2-7; 11 positions match TRBD2. V was pared by 3 bases and J by 4 bases, with 5 bases of the junction left unmatched. Germline-derived CDR1 and CDR2 are SGHTA and FQGNSA. This CDR3 is built from 15 residues. The CDR3: CASSFSGRAPYEQYF. CDR3 DNA: TGTGCCAGCAGCTTTAGCGGGAGGGCTCCTTACGAGCAGTACTTC. Full variable domain (missing parts from reference TRBV7-2 and TRBJ2-7): GAGVSQSPSNKVTEKGKDVELRCDPISGHTALYWYRQSLGQGLEFLIYFQGNSAPDKSGLPSDRFSAERTGGSVSTLTIQRTQQEDSAVYLCASSFSGRAPYEQYFGPGTRLTVT.

The gene calls are TRBV30 and TRBJ2-7; tentatively, D is TRBD1 (6 bases). The germline CDR1 and CDR2 sequences are GTSNPN and SVGIG (reference sequence). There are 14 residues in the CDR3. V was clipped by 1 base and J by 1 base, with 11 bases between them. CDR3 amino acids: CAWSGLTGSYEQYF. Here the CDR3 DNA reads TGTGCCTGGAGTGGGTTGACAGGTTCCTACGAGCAGTACTTC.

This clone was counted only a few times. The J gene is TRBJ1-2, the V gene TRBV28; 7 bases are a match to TRBD1. V lost 5 bases, J lost 7 bases, and 10 bases stayed unmatched. The CDR3 consists of 14 residues. Germline CDR1 reads MDHEN; CDR2 reads SYDVKM. CDR3 sequence: CASSIGTAQGGYTF. The CDR3 DNA follows: TGTGCCAGCAGTATCGGGACAGCCCAGGGTGGCTACACCTTC.

This clone was counted only a few times. The J gene is TRBJ2-7, the V gene TRBV18, with TRBD2 matching 9 bases. Germline V gene data show CDR1 as KGHSH and CDR2 as LQKENI. V was pared by 0 bases and J by 1 base, with 4 bases of the junction left unmatched. CDR3 length equals 16 residues. CDR3 region: CASSPPGLATSYEQYF. The CDR3, as DNA: TGTGCCAGCTCACCACCGGGACTAGCTACTTCCTACGAGCAGTACTTC. Full variable domain (missing parts from reference TRBV18 and TRBJ2-7): NAGVMQNPRHLVRRRGQEARLRCSPMKGHSHVYWYRQLPEEGLKFMVYLQKENIIDESGMPKERFSAEFPKEGPSILRIQQVVRGDSAAYFCASSPPGLATSYEQYFGPGTRLTVT.

The rearrangement links TRBV14 to TRBJ2-1; 9 bases map to TRBD1. The CDR3 length is 17 residues. Per germline, CDR1 SGHDN and CDR2 FVKESK. The junction had 8 bases not matched to a gene; V was cut back by 3 bases and J by 2 bases. CDR3 sequence reads: CASSQLTGTGPYNEQFF. In nucleotides, the CDR3 is TGTGCCAGCAGCCAGCTAACCGGGACAGGGCCCTACAATGAGCAGTTCTTC.

The chain has TRBV5-1 and TRBJ2-2; D perhaps matches TRBD1 (7 bases). V lost 5 bases and J 3 bases, leaving 11 bases between the germline ends. Germline values: CDR1 SGHRS, CDR2 YFSETQ. This CDR3 has 14 residues. CDR3 protein: CASRTRGDTGELFF. The CDR3, as DNA: TGCGCCAGCAGAACCAGGGGGGACACCGGGGAGCTGTTTTTT.

The chain has TRBV30 and TRBJ1-4; D gene ambiguous. The CDR3 contains 16 residues. Trimming took off 0 bases at V and 0 bases at J, with 11 bases between the two ends. Germline CDR1 and CDR2: GTSNPN and SVGIG (reference sequence). CDR3 loop: CAWSVSGIPTNEKLFF. CDR3 nucleotides: TGTGCCTGGAGTGTGTCGGGGATCCCAACTAATGAAAAACTGTTTTTT.

V gene TRBV6-1 combines with J gene TRBJ1-2; D possibly corresponds to TRBD1 (6 bases). Per germline, CDR1 MNHNS and CDR2 SASEGT. The CDR3 extends over 18 amino acids. Between the trimmed V and J ends, which lost 3 bases and 0 bases, there was a span of 20 bases. The CDR3 region has the DNA TGTGCCAGCAGTGACAAGAACAGGGTTGCCCAAGCTAACTATGGCTACACCTTC. It encodes CASSDKNRVAQANYGYTF.

V and J are TRBV15 and TRBJ2-1; 8 bases are shared with TRBD2. This CDR3 spans 14 amino acids. Trimming took 6 bases from V and 4 from J; bases not matched to a gene: 5. Per the germline V gene, CDR1 is LNHNV and CDR2 is YYDKDF (reference sequence). CDR3 region: CATSKTSVYNEQFF. In DNA form, the CDR3 reads TGTGCCACCAGTAAGACTAGCGTATACAATGAGCAGTTCTTC.